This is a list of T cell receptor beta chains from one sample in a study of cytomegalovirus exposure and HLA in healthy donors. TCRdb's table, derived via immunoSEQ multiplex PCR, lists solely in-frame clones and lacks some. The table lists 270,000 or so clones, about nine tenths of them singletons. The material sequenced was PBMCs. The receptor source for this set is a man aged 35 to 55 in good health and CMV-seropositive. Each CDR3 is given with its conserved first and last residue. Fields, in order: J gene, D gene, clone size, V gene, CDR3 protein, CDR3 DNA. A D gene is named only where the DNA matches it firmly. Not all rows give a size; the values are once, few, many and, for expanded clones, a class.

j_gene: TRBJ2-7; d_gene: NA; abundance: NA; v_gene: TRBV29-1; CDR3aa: CSVGDSEQYF; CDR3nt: TGCAGCGTTGGAGATAGCGAGCAGTACTTC
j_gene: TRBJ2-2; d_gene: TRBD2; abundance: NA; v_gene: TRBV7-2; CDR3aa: CASSFGLAGGNTGELFF; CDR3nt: TGTGCCAGCAGCTTCGGACTAGCGGGAGGGAACACCGGGGAGCTGTTTTTT
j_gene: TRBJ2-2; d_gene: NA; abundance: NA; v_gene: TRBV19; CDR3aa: CASSRIRDINTGELFF; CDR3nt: TGTGCCAGTAGTAGGATACGGGACATCAACACCGGGGAGCTGTTTTTT
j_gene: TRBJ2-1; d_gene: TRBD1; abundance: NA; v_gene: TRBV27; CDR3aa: CASSYGQGADNEQFF; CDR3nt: TGTGCCAGCAGCTACGGACAGGGGGCCGACAATGAGCAGTTCTTC
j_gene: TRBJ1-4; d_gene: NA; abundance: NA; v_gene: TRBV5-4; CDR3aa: CASSLTGFSNEKLFF; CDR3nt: TGTGCCAGCAGCTTAACCGGGTTCTCTAATGAAAAACTGTTTTTT
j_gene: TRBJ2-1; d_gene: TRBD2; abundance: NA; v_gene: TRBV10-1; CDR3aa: CASSPGLAAYNEQFF; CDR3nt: TGCGCCAGCAGCCCCGGACTAGCGGCCTACAATGAGCAGTTCTTC
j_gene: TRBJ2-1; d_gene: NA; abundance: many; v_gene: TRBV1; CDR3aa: CTSSQDPAGAYNEQFF; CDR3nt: TGCACCAGCAGCCAAGATCCAGCGGGAGCCTACAATGAGCAGTTCTTC
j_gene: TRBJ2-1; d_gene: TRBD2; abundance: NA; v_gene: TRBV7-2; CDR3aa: CASSREASGGSEQFF; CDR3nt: TGTGCCAGCAGCCGAGAGGCTAGCGGGGGCAGTGAGCAGTTCTTC
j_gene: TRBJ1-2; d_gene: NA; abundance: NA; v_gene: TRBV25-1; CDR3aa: CASTPGIGYGYTF; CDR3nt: TGTGCCAGCACCCCAGGCATAGGTTATGGCTACACCTTC
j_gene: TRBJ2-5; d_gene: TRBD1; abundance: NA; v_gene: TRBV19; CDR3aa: CASSSQGAQETQYF; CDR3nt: TGTGCCAGTAGTTCACAGGGGGCACAAGAGACCCAGTACTTC
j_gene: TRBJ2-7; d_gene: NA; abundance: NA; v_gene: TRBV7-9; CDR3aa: CASSLVWTDKSYEQYF; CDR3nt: TGTGCCAGCAGCTTAGTTTGGACAGATAAATCCTACGAGCAGTACTTC
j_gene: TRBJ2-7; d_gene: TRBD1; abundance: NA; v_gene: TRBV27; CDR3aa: CASSSYGQGADEQYF; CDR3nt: TGTGCCAGCAGTTCATATGGACAGGGGGCAGACGAGCAGTACTTC
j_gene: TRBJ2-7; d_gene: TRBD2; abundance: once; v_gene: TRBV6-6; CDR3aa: CASSLPGLAGGEQYF; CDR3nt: TGTGCCAGCAGCCTTCCCGGACTAGCGGGAGGCGAGCAGTACTTC
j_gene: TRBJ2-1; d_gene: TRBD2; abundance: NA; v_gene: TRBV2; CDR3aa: CASSEVTREWSYNEQFF; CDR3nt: TGTGCCAGCAGTGAAGTAACGCGGGAGTGGTCCTACAATGAGCAGTTCTTC
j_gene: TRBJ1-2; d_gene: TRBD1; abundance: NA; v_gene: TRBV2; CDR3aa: CASKEGQGDGYTF; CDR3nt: TGTGCCAGCAAGGAAGGACAGGGAGATGGCTACACCTTC
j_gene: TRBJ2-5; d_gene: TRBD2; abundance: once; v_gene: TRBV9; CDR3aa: CASSPFGTSGRQETQYF; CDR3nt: TGTGCCAGCAGCCCCTTCGGGACTAGCGGGAGACAAGAGACCCAGTACTTC
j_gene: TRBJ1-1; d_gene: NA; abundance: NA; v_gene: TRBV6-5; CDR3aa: CASSYPGMNTEAFF; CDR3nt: TGTGCCAGCAGTTACCCAGGGATGAACACTGAAGCTTTCTTT
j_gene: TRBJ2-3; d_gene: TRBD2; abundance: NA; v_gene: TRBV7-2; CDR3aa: CASSMTGGPADTQYF; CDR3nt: TGTGCCAGCAGCATGACGGGAGGGCCAGCAGATACGCAGTATTTT
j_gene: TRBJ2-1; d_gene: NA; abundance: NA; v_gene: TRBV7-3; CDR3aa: CASSESRVQTHEQFF; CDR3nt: TGTGCCAGCAGCGAATCCCGGGTCCAGACCCATGAGCAGTTCTTC
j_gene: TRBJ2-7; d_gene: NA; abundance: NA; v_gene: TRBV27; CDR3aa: CASSSSRLAKYSHEQYF; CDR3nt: TGTGCCAGCAGTTCTTCACGACTGGCGAAGTACTCCCACGAGCAGTACTTC
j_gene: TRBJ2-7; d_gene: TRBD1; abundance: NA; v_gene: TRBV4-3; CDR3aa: CASSQDKVGQGAYEQYF; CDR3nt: TGCGCCAGCAGCCAAGATAAGGTAGGGCAGGGGGCCTACGAGCAGTACTTC
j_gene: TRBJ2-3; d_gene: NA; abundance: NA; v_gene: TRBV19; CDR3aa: CASRGGVGDTQYF; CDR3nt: TGTGCCAGTAGAGGAGGTGTAGGAGATACGCAGTATTTT
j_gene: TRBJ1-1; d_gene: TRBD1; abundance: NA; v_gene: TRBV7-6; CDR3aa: CASSLGARGTGGTEAFF; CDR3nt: TGTGCCAGCAGCTTAGGGGCTAGGGGGACAGGGGGCACTGAAGCTTTCTTT
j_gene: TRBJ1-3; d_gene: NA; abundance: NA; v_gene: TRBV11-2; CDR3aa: CASRTKPGNTIYF; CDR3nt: TGTGCCAGCAGAACTAAGCCCGGAAACACCATATATTTT
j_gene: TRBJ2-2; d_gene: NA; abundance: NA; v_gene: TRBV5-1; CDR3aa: CASSLVVLPPRANTGELFF; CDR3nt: TGCGCCAGCAGCTTGGTGGTTTTGCCGCCGCGGGCGAACACCGGGGAGCTGTTTTTT
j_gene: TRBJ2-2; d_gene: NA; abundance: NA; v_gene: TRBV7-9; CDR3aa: CASSLVGVGELFF; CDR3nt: TGTGCCAGCAGCTTAGTCGGAGTCGGGGAGCTGTTTTTT
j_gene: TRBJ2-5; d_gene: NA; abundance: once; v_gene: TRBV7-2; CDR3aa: CASSWGLAETQYF; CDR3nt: TGTGCCAGCAGCTGGGGATTAGCGGAGACCCAGTACTTC
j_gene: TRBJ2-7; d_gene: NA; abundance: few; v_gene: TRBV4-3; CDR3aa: CASSQAWTSLIYEQYF; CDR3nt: TGCGCCAGCAGCCAAGCGTGGACAAGCCTCATCTACGAGCAGTACTTC
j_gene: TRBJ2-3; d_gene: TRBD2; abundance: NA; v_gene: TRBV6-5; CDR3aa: CASSYTGGPSDTQYF; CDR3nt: TGTGCCAGCAGTTATACGGGAGGGCCTTCGGATACGCAGTATTTT
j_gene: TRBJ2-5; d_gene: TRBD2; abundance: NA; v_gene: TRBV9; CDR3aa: CASSVVTSGRPIRETQYF; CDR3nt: TGTGCCAGCAGCGTAGTAACTAGCGGGAGGCCGATAAGAGAGACCCAGTACTTC
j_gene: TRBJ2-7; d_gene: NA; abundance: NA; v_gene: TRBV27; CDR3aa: CASSLTLSYEQYF; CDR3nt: TGTGCCAGCAGTCTCACCTTGAGCTACGAGCAGTACTTC
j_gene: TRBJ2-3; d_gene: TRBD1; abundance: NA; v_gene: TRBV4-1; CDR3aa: CASSLVGDRGRTDTQYF; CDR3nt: TGCGCCAGCAGCCTAGTGGGGGACAGGGGGCGCACAGATACGCAGTATTTT
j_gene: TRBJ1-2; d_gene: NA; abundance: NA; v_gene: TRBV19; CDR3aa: CASSTRDRGYTF; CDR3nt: TGTGCCAGTAGTACCCGGGATCGCGGCTACACCTTC
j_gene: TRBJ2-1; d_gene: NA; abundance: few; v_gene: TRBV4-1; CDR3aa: CASSQGVRGNEQFF; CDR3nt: TGCGCCAGCAGCCAAGGGGTCAGGGGAAATGAGCAGTTCTTC
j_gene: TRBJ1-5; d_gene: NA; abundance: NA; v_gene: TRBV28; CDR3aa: CASSRNPPAGRPQHF; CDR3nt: TGTGCCAGCAGCCGCAACCCCCCAGCGGGGCGTCCCCAGCATTTT
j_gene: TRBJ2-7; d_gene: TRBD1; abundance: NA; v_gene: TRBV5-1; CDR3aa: CASRGQGLTYEQYF; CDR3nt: TGCGCCAGCAGAGGACAGGGTCTTACCTACGAGCAGTACTTC
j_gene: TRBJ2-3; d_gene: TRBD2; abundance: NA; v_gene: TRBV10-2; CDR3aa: CASKGAGGIPSTDTQYF; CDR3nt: TGCGCCAGCAAAGGAGCGGGAGGGATTCCCAGCACAGATACGCAGTATTTT
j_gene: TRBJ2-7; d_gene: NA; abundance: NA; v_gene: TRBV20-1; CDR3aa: CSPQSYEQYF; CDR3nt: TGCAGCCCCCAGTCGTACGAGCAGTACTTC
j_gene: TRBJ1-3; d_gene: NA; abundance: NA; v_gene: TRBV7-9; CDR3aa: CASSFSGESRNTIYF; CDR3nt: TGTGCCAGCAGCTTTAGCGGGGAAAGTCGAAACACCATATATTTT
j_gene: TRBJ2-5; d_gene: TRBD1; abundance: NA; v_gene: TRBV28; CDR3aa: CASSSGQEETQYF; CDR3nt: TGTGCCAGCAGCTCGGGACAGGAAGAGACCCAGTACTTC
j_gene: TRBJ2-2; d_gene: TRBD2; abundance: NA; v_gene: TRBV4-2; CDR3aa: CASSQRREVTGELFF; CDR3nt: TGTGCCAGCAGCCAGAGGCGGGAGGTGACCGGGGAGCTGTTTTTT
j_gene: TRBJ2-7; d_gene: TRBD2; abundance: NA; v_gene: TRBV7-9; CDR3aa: CASSDSGRVYEQYF; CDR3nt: TGTGCCAGCAGCGATAGCGGGAGGGTCTACGAGCAGTACTTC